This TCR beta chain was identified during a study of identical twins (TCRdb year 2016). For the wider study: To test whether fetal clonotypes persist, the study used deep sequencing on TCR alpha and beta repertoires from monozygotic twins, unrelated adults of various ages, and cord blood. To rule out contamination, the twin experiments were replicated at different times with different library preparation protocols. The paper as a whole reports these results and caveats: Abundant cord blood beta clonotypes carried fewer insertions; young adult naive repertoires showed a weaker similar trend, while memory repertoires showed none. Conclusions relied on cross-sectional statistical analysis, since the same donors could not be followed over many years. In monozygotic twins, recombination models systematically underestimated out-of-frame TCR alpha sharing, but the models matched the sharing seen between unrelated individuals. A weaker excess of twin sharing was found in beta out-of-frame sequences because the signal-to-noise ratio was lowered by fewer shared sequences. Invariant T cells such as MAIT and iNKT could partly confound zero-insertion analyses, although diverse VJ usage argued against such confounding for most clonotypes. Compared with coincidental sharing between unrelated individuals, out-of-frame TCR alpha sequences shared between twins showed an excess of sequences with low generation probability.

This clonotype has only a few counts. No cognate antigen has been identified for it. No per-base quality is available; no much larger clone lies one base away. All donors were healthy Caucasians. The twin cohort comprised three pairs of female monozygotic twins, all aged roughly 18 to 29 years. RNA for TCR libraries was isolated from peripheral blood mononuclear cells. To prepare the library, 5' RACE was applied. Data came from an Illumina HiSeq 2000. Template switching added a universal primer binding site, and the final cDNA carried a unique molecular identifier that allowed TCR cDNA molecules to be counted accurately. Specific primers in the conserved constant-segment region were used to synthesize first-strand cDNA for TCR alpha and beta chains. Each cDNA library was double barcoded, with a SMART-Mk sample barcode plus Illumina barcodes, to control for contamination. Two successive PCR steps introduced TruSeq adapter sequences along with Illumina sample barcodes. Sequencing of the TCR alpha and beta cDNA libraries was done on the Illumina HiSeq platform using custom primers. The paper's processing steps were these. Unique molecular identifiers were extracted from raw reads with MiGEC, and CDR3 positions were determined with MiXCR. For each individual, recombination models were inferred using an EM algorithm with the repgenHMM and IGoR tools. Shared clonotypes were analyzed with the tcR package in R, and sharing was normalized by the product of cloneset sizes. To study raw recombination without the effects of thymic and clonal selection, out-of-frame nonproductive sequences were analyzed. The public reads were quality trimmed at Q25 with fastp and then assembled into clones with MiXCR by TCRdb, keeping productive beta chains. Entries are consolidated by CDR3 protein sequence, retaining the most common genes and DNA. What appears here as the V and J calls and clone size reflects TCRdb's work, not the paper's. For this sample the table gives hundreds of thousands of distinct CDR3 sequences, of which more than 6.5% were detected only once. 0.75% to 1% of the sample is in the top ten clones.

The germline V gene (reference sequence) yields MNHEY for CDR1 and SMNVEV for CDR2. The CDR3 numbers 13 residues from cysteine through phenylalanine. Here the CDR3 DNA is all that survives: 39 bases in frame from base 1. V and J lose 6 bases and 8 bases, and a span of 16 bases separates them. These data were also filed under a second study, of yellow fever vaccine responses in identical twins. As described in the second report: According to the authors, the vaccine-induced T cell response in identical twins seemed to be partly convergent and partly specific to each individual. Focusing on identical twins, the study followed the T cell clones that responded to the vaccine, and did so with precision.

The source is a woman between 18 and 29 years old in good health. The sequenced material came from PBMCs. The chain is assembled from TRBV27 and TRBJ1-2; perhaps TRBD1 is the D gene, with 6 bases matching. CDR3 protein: CASRGDTRDGYTF. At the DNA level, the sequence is TGTGCCAGCAGGGGGGACACTCGTGACGGCTACACCTTC.